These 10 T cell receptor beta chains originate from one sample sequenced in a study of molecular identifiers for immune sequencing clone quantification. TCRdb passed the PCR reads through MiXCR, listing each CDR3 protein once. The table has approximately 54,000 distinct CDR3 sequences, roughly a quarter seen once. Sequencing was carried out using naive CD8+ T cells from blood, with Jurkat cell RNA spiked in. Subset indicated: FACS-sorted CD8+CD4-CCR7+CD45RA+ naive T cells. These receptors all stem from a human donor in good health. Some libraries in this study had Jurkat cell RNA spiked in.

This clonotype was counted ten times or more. This CDR3 is CASSQNCLPKNNEQFF. The CDR3 coding sequence is TGTGCCAGCAGTCAGAATTGTTTACCGAAGAACAATGAGCAGTTCTTC. The chain combines TRBV7-9 with TRBJ2-1; D gene uncertain. Germline loops: CDR1 SEHNR, CDR2 FQNEAQ (reference sequence). CDR3 size: 16 residues. Trimming took 6 bases from V and 5 from J, leaving 20 bases between them.

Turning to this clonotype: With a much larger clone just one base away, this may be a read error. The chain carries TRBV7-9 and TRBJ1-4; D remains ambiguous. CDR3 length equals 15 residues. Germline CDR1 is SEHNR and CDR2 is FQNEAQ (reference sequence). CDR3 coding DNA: TGTGCCAGCAGCTCTACAGCGGGCACTAATGGAAAACTGTTTTTT. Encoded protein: CASSSTAGTNGKLFF.

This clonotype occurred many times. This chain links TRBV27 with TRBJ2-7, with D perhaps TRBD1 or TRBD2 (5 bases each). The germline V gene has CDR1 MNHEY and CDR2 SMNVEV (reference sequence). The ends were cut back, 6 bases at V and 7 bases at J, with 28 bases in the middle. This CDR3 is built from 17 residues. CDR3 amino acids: CASSLGRKGPTLGEQYF. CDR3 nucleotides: TGTGCCAGCAGCCTGGGCCGTAAGGGACCGACCTTGGGGGAGCAGTACTTC.

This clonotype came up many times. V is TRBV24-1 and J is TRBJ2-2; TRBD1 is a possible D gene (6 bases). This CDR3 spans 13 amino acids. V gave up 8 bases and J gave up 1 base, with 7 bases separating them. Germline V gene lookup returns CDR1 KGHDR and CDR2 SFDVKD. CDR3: CATTTGNTGELFF. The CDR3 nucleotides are TGTGCCACCACGACAGGGAACACCGGGGAGCTGTTTTTT.

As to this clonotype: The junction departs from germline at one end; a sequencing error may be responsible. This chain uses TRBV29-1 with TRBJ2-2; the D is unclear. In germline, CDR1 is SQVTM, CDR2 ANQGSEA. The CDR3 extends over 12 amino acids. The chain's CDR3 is CIVTGSTGELFF. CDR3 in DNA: TGCATCGTTACGGGCAGCACCGGGGAGCTGTTTTTT.

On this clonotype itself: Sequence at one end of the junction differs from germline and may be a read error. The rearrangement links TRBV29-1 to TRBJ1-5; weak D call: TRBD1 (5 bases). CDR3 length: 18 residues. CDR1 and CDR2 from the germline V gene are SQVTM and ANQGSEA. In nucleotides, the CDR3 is TGCAGCGTTGGGGGAATCGGGACCAAAAATTATAGCAATCCGCCCCAGCAATTT. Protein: CSVGGIGTKNYSNPPQQF. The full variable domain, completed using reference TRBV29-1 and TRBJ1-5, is SAVISQKPSRDICQRGTSLTIQCQVDSQVTMMFWYRQQPGQSLTLIATANQGSEATYESGFVIDKFPISRPNLTFSTLTVSNMSPEDSSIYLCSVGGIGTKNYSNPPQQFGDGTRLSIL.

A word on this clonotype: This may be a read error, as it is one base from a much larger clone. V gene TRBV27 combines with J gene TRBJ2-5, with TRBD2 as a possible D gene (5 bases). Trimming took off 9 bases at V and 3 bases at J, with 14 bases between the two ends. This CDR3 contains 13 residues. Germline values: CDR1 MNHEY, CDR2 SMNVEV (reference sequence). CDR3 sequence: CARRGFEKETQYF. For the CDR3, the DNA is TGTGCCAGACGCGGGTTTGAAAAAGAGACCCAGTACTTC.

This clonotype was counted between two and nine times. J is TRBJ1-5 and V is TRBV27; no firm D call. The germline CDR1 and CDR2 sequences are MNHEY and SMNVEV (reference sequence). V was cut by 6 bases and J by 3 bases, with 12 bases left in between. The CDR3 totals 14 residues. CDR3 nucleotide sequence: TGTGCCAGCAGCCGATTCGACAACAATCAGCCCCAGCATTTT. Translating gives CASSRFDNNQPQHF.

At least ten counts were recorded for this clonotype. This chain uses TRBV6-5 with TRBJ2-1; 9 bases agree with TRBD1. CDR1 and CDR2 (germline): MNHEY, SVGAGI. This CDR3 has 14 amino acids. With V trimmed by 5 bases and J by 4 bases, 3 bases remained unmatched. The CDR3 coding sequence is TGTGCCAGCAGTACTGGGACAGGGTACAATGAGCAGTTCTTC. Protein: CASSTGTGYNEQFF.

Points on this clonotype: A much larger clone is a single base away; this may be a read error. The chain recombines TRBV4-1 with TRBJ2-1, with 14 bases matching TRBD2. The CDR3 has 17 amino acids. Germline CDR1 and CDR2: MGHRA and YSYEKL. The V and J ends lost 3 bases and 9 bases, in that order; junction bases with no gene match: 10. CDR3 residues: CASSHGTSGRMGGEQFF. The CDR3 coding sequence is TGCGCCAGCAGCCACGGGACTAGCGGGAGAATGGGAGGTGAGCAGTTCTTC.